The 5 T cell receptor beta chains presented below share a single source sample, sequenced in a study of cytomegalovirus exposure and HLA in healthy donors. Primers for the PCR totalled 60 Vbeta and 13 Jbeta. Profiling relied on immunoSEQ multiplex PCR, and the TCRdb table lists in-frame clones only, not all of them. The sample consists of 110,000 to 150,000 clones, 75% to 90% of them appearing once. Specimen: PBMCs. The receptor source for this set is a female donor in good health and CMV-seronegative.

The chain carries TRBV27 and TRBJ2-7, with 8 bases lining up with TRBD1. The germline CDR1 and CDR2 sequences are MNHEY and SMNVEV (reference sequence). Germline trimming cut 5 bases from V and 3 bases from J; bases unmatched to any gene: 3. The CDR3 runs 13 residues. CDR3 in amino acids: CASSPGTGYEQYF. DNA of the CDR3: TGTGCCAGCAGTCCCGGGACAGGCTACGAGCAGTACTTC.

The J gene is TRBJ1-1, the V gene TRBV19; TRBD1 is a possible D gene (6 bases). Trimming removed 9 bases at V and 1 base at J, with 12 bases between. The CDR3 length is 13 residues. CDR1 LNHDA and CDR2 SQIVND come from the germline V gene (reference sequence). The CDR3 loop is CASRQARNTEAFF. The DNA for the CDR3 is TGTGCCAGCCGACAGGCGAGGAACACTGAAGCTTTCTTT.

The chain recombines TRBV19 with TRBJ1-5; possibly TRBD1 for D (5 bases). V gave up 5 bases and J gave up 7 bases, with 12 bases separating them. CDR1 LNHDA and CDR2 SQIVND come from the germline V gene (reference sequence). This CDR3 contains 13 residues. The CDR3 sequence is CASSGQITQPQHF. The CDR3 DNA is TGTGCCAGTAGTGGACAAATAACACAGCCCCAGCATTTT. Full variable domain (missing parts from reference TRBV19 and TRBJ1-5): DGGITQSPKYLFRKEGQNVTLSCEQNLNHDAMYWYRQDPGQGLRLIYYSQIVNDFQKGDIAEGYSVSREKKESFPLTVTSAQKNPTAFYLCASSGQITQPQHFGDGTRLSIL.

This clone showed up just once. The chain uses TRBV10-3 and TRBJ2-2, with 12 bases lining up with TRBD1. Unmatched junction bases numbered 10, after V lost 6 bases and J lost 8 bases. Germline CDR1 ENHRY, CDR2 SYGVKD. The CDR3 is 16 amino acids. The chain's CDR3 is CAISGGTGGARGELFF. The CDR3 DNA reads TGTGCCATCAGCGGAGGGACAGGGGGCGCTCGGGGGGAGCTGTTTTTT.

The chain joins TRBV27 to TRBJ2-3; D perhaps matches TRBD1 (7 bases). Germline loops: CDR1 MNHEY, CDR2 SMNVEV (reference sequence). This CDR3 is 17 amino acids long. The V end was cut by 5 bases, the J end by 3 bases, with 21 bases between. The CDR3 nucleotides are TGTGCCAGCAGTCCCTCGCCGGGAGACAGGGATACAGATACGCAGTATTTT. This gives the protein CASSPSPGDRDTDTQYF.